This entry is about one T cell receptor (beta chain). The antigen remains undetermined. A junction end diverges from the germline sequence, so it may reflect a read error. The CDR3 has 15 residues. CDR1 is MDHEN and CDR2 is SYDVKM in the germline V gene. This sample's RNA came from whole unsorted tissue. Chemotherapy-naive patients with new lung cancer underwent thoracic surgery in China, August–November 2014. The sample belongs to a study of tumor and adjacent non-tumor tissue in lung cancer. At the level of the study: Patients were aged roughly 30 to 76, approximately 11 men and 5 women, stage I to III.

Overall study results and limits: Higher tumor TCR diversity was associated with shorter survival. Significantly higher TCR diversity was found in tumor than normal lung.

A modified ARM-PCR protocol with three rounds of nested PCR amplified TCRbeta. TCRdb passed the multiplex PCR reads through MiXCR, listing each CDR3 protein once. The profile shows more than 75,000 distinct CDR3 sequences, roughly 76% of them singletons. This chain connects TRBV28 to TRBJ1-2, with TRBD1 matching over 8 bases. The material sequenced was lung tumor tissue. This TCR derives from a woman aged 50 to 60 with non-small cell lung cancer. CDR3 sequence (DNA): TGTGCCAGCGGTTTAACAGGGGGGCAAGGCTATGGCTACACCTTC. Encoded protein: CASGLTGGQGYGYTF.